The 11 T cell receptor beta chains below were found in one sample sequenced in a study of blood T cell repertoires in COVID-19. Measured with immunoSEQ multiplex PCR; TCRdb has only the in-frame clones, and not every one. The sample consists of over 140,000 clones, over 65% of them appearing once. The specimen was peripheral blood. Receptors originate from a woman at least 80 years old with active or convalescent COVID-19.

The gene calls are TRBV13 and TRBJ1-3; D is possibly TRBD1 (5 bases). V gave up 3 bases and J gave up 3 bases, with 6 bases separating them. This CDR3 spans 13 amino acids. Germline-derived CDR1 and CDR2 are PRHDT and FYEKMQ (reference sequence). The CDR3 DNA reads as TGTGCCAGCAGCTTGACAGTTGGAAACACCATATATTTT. The encoded protein is CASSLTVGNTIYF.

The chain is built from TRBV18 and TRBJ1-1; D is unresolved. V was trimmed by 0 bases and J by 2 bases, leaving 13 bases between them. Germline-derived CDR1 and CDR2 are KGHSH and LQKENI. This CDR3 has 16 residues. The CDR3 DNA reads as TGTGCCAGCTCACCACCGGGCAGCAACAAAAACACTGAAGCTTTCTTT. Translated, it gives CASSPPGSNKNTEAFF.

In this sample, this clone turned up a few times. The chain links TRBV7-2 to TRBJ2-5; 15 nucleotides agree with TRBD2. The CDR3 loop spans 16 amino acids. Trimming removed 3 bases from V and 2 bases from J; junction bases left unmatched: 1. Germline V gene sequence: CDR1 SGHTA, CDR2 FQGNSA. The CDR3 DNA reads TGTGCCAGCAGCTTGGGACTAGCGGGGGGTCAAGAGACCCAGTACTTC. Its translation: CASSLGLAGGQETQYF.

The chain has TRBV2 and TRBJ1-6; D ambiguous. Trimming stripped 2 bases from V and 6 bases from J, with 14 bases between. The CDR3 totals 16 residues. CDR1 is SNHLY, CDR2 FYNNEI, per germline. The CDR3 bases are TGTGCCAGCAGTGAATTTGCGGGAACGGGTAATTCACCCCTCCACTTT. This translates into CASSEFAGTGNSPLHF.

This rearrangement joins TRBV5-8 to TRBJ2-3; 8 nucleotides line up with TRBD2. V shed 0 bases, J shed 3 bases, and the junction held 0 bases outside the gene matches. The V gene's germline CDR1 is SGHTS and CDR2 YDEGEE. The CDR3 covers 14 residues. The DNA for the CDR3 is TGTGCCAGCAGCTTGGCGGGGGGGACAGATACGCAGTATTTT. Translation gives CASSLAGGTDTQYF.

The rearrangement joins TRBV7-3 to TRBJ2-3; D possibly corresponds to TRBD2 (6 bases). V lost 2 bases, J lost 5 bases, and 11 bases lay in between. The CDR3 consists of 14 residues. Germline CDR1 SGHTA, CDR2 FQGTGA. This chain's CDR3 is CASSLGGNLDTQYF. Written as DNA, the CDR3 is TGTGCCAGCAGCTTAGGAGGGAACCTAGATACGCAGTATTTT.

This clone has only one observation. The chain couples TRBV7-9 to TRBJ2-2; 10 bases agree with TRBD2. V shed 4 bases, J shed 6 bases, and the junction held 8 bases outside the gene matches. CDR3 size: 16 residues. The V gene's germline CDR1 is SEHNR and CDR2 FQNEAQ (reference sequence). The CDR3 loop reads CASSSDPTSGPGELFF. Written as DNA, the CDR3 is TGTGCCAGCAGCTCGGACCCGACTAGCGGGCCCGGGGAGCTGTTTTTT.

CDR3 protein: CSASRGPSEAFF. DNA of the CDR3: TGCAGTGCTAGTAGGGGGCCAAGTGAAGCTTTCTTT. J is TRBJ1-1 and V is TRBV20-1; 7 bases map to TRBD1. Looked up from germline, CDR1 is DFQATT and CDR2 is SNEGSKA (reference sequence). V gave up 3 bases and J gave up 7 bases; unmatched junction bases: 5. This CDR3 spans 12 amino acids.

J is TRBJ2-2 and V is TRBV7-3; TRBD1 is a possible D gene (7 bases). Trimming shortened V by 5 bases and J by 2 bases, and 15 bases separated the two germline ends. Germline values: CDR1 SGHTA, CDR2 FQGTGA. The CDR3 loop spans 16 amino acids. The DNA of the CDR3 is TGTGCCAGCAGCCCAGGGGGGCAGGGTAACACCGGGGAGCTGTTTTTT. Translated, it gives CASSPGGQGNTGELFF.

The chain uses TRBV29-1 and TRBJ2-7; 7 bases are shared with TRBD1. From germline, CDR1 is SQVTM and CDR2 ANQGSEA. CDR3 size: 13 residues. The ends lost 7 bases at V and 0 bases at J; junction bases unmatched: 6. The CDR3 spells CSGRAGGSYEQYF. CDR3 in DNA: TGCAGCGGTCGGGCAGGGGGCTCCTACGAGCAGTACTTC.

The chain is built from TRBV3-1 (or the pseudogene TRBV3-2) and TRBJ1-2; D is perhaps TRBD1 (6 bases). This CDR3 region has 15 residues. The V gene lost 1 base and the J gene lost 4 bases, with 13 bases spanning the gap. Germline CDR1 and CDR2: LGHDT and YNNKEL (reference sequence). The CDR3 region has the DNA TGTGCCAGCAGCCAAGCCCCGGGACAACTCTATGGCTACACCTTC. It translates to CASSQAPGQLYGYTF.